This entry lists 13 T cell receptor beta chains sequenced from one sample in a study of shared clonotypes between healthy human individuals (dated by TCRdb to the early 2020s). Library preparation employed the immunoSEQ multiplex PCR assay. TCRdb retrieved this table from immuneACCESS and kept in-frame rearrangements only. Not all clones are present; in checked studies, unresolved V genes account for under half, and no reason is known for the remainder. For this sample the table gives about 2.5 million clones, of which 85% to 95% were detected only once. More than 0.35% of the sample belongs to the ten largest clones. The sequenced sample consisted of naive CD4+ T cells from PBMCs. Read against the paper, the sample's cell subset or site label means: CD45RA+ positively selected. These receptors originate from a man younger than 35 in good health. Some clones in this sample may be carry-over from other donors' samples.

V gene TRBV20-1 combines with J gene TRBJ1-1, with a weak D call TRBD1 (5 bases). Looked up from germline, CDR1 is DFQATT and CDR2 is SNEGSKA (reference sequence). The CDR3 spans 11 residues. Between the trimmed V and J ends, which lost 5 bases and 7 bases, there was a span of 11 bases. The CDR3 nucleotides read TGCAGTGCTGACCCGGGGCTTGAAGCTTTCTTT. It encodes CSADPGLEAFF.

The rearrangement links TRBV19 to TRBJ2-5; tentatively, D is TRBD2 (6 bases). The CDR3 contains 13 residues. The germline CDR1 and CDR2 sequences are LNHDA and SQIVND (reference sequence). The V gene lost 7 bases and the J gene lost 5 bases, with 14 bases spanning the gap. The CDR3 DNA is TGTGCCAGTACCCACAAGGCGGGGGAGACCCAGTACTTC. Amino acids: CASTHKAGETQYF.

CDR3 loop: CASSLLTDIQETQYF. In DNA form, the CDR3 reads TGTGCCAGCAGTTTATTGACCGACATCCAAGAGACCCAGTACTTC. The chain combines TRBV28 with TRBJ2-5; D gene unclear. Trimming took off 1 base at V and 1 base at J, with 10 bases between the two ends. This CDR3 spans 15 amino acids. Per the germline V gene, CDR1 is MDHEN and CDR2 is SYDVKM. The full variable domain, with the rest looked up from reference TRBV28 and TRBJ2-5, is DVKVTQSSRYLVKRTGEKVFLECVQDMDHENMFWYRQDPGLGLRLIYFSYDVKMKEKGDIPEGYSVSREKKERFSLILESASTNQTSMYLCASSLLTDIQETQYFGPGTRLLVL.

The chain carries TRBV14 and TRBJ2-1; the D is unclear. The CDR3 is made up of 12 amino acids. Germline assignment: CDR1 SGHDN and CDR2 FVKESK. V was cut by 3 bases and J by 16 bases, with 16 bases left in between. Here the CDR3 DNA reads TGTGCCAGCAGCCACGACCATACCTTCCAATTCTTC. Residues: CASSHDHTFQFF. The whole variable domain, remainder taken from reference TRBV14 and TRBJ2-1, is EAGVTQFPSHSVIEKGQTVTLRCDPISGHDNLYWYRRVMGKEIKFLLHFVKESKQDESGMPNNRFLAERTGGTYSTLKVQPAELEDSGVYFCASSHDHTFQFFGPGTRLTVL.

The chain recombines TRBV2 with TRBJ1-2, with a possible D match to TRBD1 (5 bases). This CDR3 has 13 amino acids. Trimming pared 3 bases from V and 6 bases from J, leaving 11 bases between. Per the germline V gene, CDR1 is SNHLY and CDR2 is FYNNEI. The CDR3 here is CASSERQTNGYTF. The DNA of the CDR3 is TGTGCCAGCAGTGAGAGACAGACTAATGGCTACACCTTC.

The gene calls are TRBV7-6 and TRBJ2-7, with D possibly being TRBD2 (6 bases). The CDR3 consists of 15 residues. Trimming shortened V by 3 bases and J by 1 base, and 13 bases separated the two germline ends. CDR1 is SGHVS, CDR2 FNYEAQ, per germline. CDR3 loop: CASSFYRGESYEQYF. In DNA form, the CDR3 reads TGTGCCAGCAGCTTTTATCGCGGGGAATCCTACGAGCAGTACTTC.

This sequence joins TRBV11-2 and TRBJ1-1; D remains ambiguous. The CDR3 loop spans 15 amino acids. V dropped 4 bases and J dropped 4 bases, with 16 bases sitting between them. Germline CDR1 SGHAT, CDR2 FQNNGV. CDR3 in amino acids: CASSSNTAIRTEAFF. The CDR3 DNA is TGTGCCAGCAGCTCCAACACAGCCATTCGCACTGAAGCTTTCTTT.

The sample holds a few counts of this clone. Other DNA variants within this sample encode the same CDR3. This chain connects TRBV7-9 to TRBJ1-1; D possibly corresponds to TRBD1 (5 bases). This CDR3 contains 14 residues. Germline-derived CDR1 and CDR2 are SEHNR and FQNEAQ (reference sequence). Trimming stripped 3 bases from V and 0 bases from J, with 8 bases between. CDR3 coding DNA: TGTGCCAGCAGCTTGACAGAAATGAACACTGAAGCTTTCTTT. Protein product: CASSLTEMNTEAFF.

V is TRBV4-1 and J is TRBJ2-1; D tentatively fits TRBD1 or TRBD2 (5 bases each). Trimming stripped 3 bases from V and 6 bases from J, with 15 bases between. Germline V gene sequence: CDR1 MGHRA, CDR2 YSYEKL. This CDR3 region has 15 residues. In DNA form, the CDR3 reads TGCGCCAGCAGCCACGGGGCCTCTAGGCTCAATGAGCAGTTCTTC. Protein: CASSHGASRLNEQFF.

V and J are TRBV19 and TRBJ2-2; 7 nucleotides agree with TRBD1. The germline V gene has CDR1 LNHDA and CDR2 SQIVND (reference sequence). This CDR3 region has 13 residues. The V and J ends lost 7 bases and 5 bases, in that order; junction bases with no gene match: 4. CDR3 region: CASISGGTGELFF. CDR3 in DNA: TGTGCCAGTATTTCAGGGGGAACCGGGGAGCTGTTTTTT.

The rearrangement links TRBV5-6 to TRBJ2-1; TRBD1 matches at 8 bases. The CDR3 consists of 15 residues. J was trimmed by 3 bases and V by 3 bases; bases with no gene match: 5. CDR1 is SGHDT and CDR2 is YYEEEE in the germline V gene. The CDR3 nucleotides are TGTGCCAGCAGCTCGGCAGGGGGCCTCTACAATGAGCAGTTCTTC. Translation gives CASSSAGGLYNEQFF. Supplemented by reference TRBV5-6 and TRBJ2-1, the full variable domain reads DAGVTQSPTHLIKTRGQQVTLRCSPKSGHDTVSWYQQALGQGPQFIFQYYEEEERQRGNFPDRFSGHQFPNYSSELNVNALLLGDSALYLCASSSAGGLYNEQFFGPGTRLTVL.

This chain joins TRBV2 and TRBJ1-4; the D is unclear. The V and J ends lost 4 bases and 7 bases respectively, with 13 bases between them. The germline V gene encodes CDR1 SNHLY and CDR2 FYNNEI. The CDR3 runs 14 residues. CDR3 nucleotide sequence: TGTGCCAGCAGTGGATTCGGAGTGGGTGAAAAACTGTTTTTT. Translation: CASSGFGVGEKLFF.

The chain employs TRBV7-3 and TRBJ2-6; 10 bases are shared with TRBD1. V gave up 3 bases and J gave up 3 bases; unmatched junction bases: 5. There are 17 residues in the CDR3. Per germline, CDR1 SGHTA and CDR2 FQGTGA. CDR3 sequence: CASSFGTGAFGANVLTF. The DNA for the CDR3 is TGTGCCAGCAGCTTCGGGACAGGGGCATTTGGGGCCAACGTCCTGACTTTC.